Following are 16 T cell receptor beta chains from one sample sequenced in a study of T cell responses to AZD1222 COVID-19 vaccine. The data were produced by immunoSEQ multiplex PCR, yet TCRdb's version contains in-frame clones alone and is incomplete. The sample includes roughly 80,000 clones, approximately 90% of them seen just once. The sequenced sample was peripheral blood, obtained on day 0 of MenACWY control vaccination. Receptor source: an adult in good health.

V usage is TRBV18 and J usage is TRBJ2-3; 12 bases agree with TRBD2. The CDR3 is 16 amino acids. CDR1 is KGHSH, CDR2 LQKENI, per germline. V shed 3 bases and J 7 bases; nucleotides not matched to a gene: 8. CDR3 in DNA: TGTGCCAGCTCACCCTGGACTAGCGGGGCCAAAAATACGCAGTATTTT. Protein product: CASSPWTSGAKNTQYF.

The V gene is TRBV11-2, the J gene TRBJ2-3; D possibly corresponds to TRBD1 (5 bases). CDR3 length: 15 residues. Germline V gene lookup returns CDR1 SGHAT and CDR2 FQNNGV. V was cut by 3 bases and J by 4 bases, with 14 bases left in between. For the CDR3, the DNA is TGTGCCAGCAGCTTTCCAAGGGGCGCGGCAGATACGCAGTATTTT. It is translated as CASSFPRGAADTQYF.

The chain employs TRBV27 and TRBJ1-5; D perhaps matches TRBD1 (6 bases). The V gene lost 7 bases and the J gene lost 5 bases, with 18 bases spanning the gap. The CDR3 spans 15 residues. Germline lookup yields CDR1 MNHEY and CDR2 SMNVEV (reference sequence). Here the CDR3 DNA reads TGTGCCAGCAAACAATTACAGGGCGGACATCAGCCCCAGCATTTT. The encoded protein is CASKQLQGGHQPQHF.

This clone was picked up one time. This rearrangement joins TRBV5-1 to TRBJ1-6; no firm D call. The ends were cut back, 4 bases at V and 13 bases at J, with 12 bases in the middle. CDR1 is SGHRS, CDR2 YFSETQ, per germline. The CDR3 spans 12 residues. In DNA, the CDR3 is TGCGCCAGCAGCGAACCCCCCGGCCCCCTCCACTTT. It is translated as CASSEPPGPLHF.

The chain carries TRBV3-1 (or the pseudogene TRBV3-2) and TRBJ1-1; a possible D gene is TRBD1 (6 bases). The germline V gene has CDR1 LGHDT and CDR2 YNNKEL (reference sequence). The length of the CDR3 is 15 residues. The V end lost 3 bases, the J end lost 0 bases, and 11 bases lay between the germline ends. The DNA for the CDR3 is TGTGCCAGCAGCCAGGCCGGGACACTGAACACTGAAGCTTTCTTT. Translating gives CASSQAGTLNTEAFF.

The chain combines TRBV6-2 or TRBV6-3 with TRBJ1-5, with unresolved D. The V end lost 0 bases, the J end lost 4 bases, and 7 bases lay between the germline ends. This CDR3 has 14 amino acids. The V gene's germline CDR1 is MNHEY and CDR2 SVGEGT. The CDR3 DNA is TGTGCCAGCAGTTACTCGACAAAGAATCAGCCCCAGCATTTT. Translated: CASSYSTKNQPQHF.

This chain joins TRBV28 and TRBJ1-4, with a weak D call TRBD1 (6 bases). Germline V lookup: CDR1 MDHEN, CDR2 SYDVKM. The CDR3 spans 18 residues. The V end was cut by 2 bases, the J end by 0 bases, with 16 bases between. The CDR3 nucleotides read TGTGCCAGCAGTTTAGGACAGTCGGGGGCTGCAACTAATGAAAAACTGTTTTTT. It is translated as CASSLGQSGAATNEKLFF.

CDR3 sequence: CASSIKAGGPAGELFF. The CDR3 nucleotides are TGTGCCAGTAGTATAAAAGCGGGAGGGCCTGCCGGGGAGCTGTTTTTT. The V gene is TRBV19, the J gene TRBJ2-2; 10 nucleotides line up with TRBD2. The germline V gene encodes CDR1 LNHDA and CDR2 SQIVND (reference sequence). J lost 6 bases, V lost 2 bases, and 6 bases had no gene match. The CDR3 sequence is 16 residues long.

The rearrangement joins TRBV14 to TRBJ2-3; 8 bases fit TRBD1. Trimming took 5 bases from V and 4 from J; bases not matched to a gene: 8. The CDR3 contains 15 residues. Germline-derived CDR1 and CDR2 are SGHDN and FVKESK. The CDR3 DNA reads as TGTGCCAGCAGCTTAATTCTACAGGGGGCAGATACGCAGTATTTT. It codes for CASSLILQGADTQYF. The whole variable domain, remainder taken from reference TRBV14 and TRBJ2-3, is EAGVTQFPSHSVIEKGQTVTLRCDPISGHDNLYWYRRVMGKEIKFLLHFVKESKQDESGMPNNRFLAERTGGTYSTLKVQPAELEDSGVYFCASSLILQGADTQYFGPGTRLTVL.

This chain uses TRBV18 with TRBJ2-7; 10 bases fit TRBD1. The CDR3 sequence is 16 residues long. Losses at the gene ends were 2 bases for V and 1 base for J; bases not matched to a gene: 5. Per germline, CDR1 KGHSH and CDR2 LQKENI. The CDR3 here is CASSPVGQGLSYEQYF. CDR3 DNA: TGTGCCAGCTCACCAGTGGGACAGGGGCTATCCTACGAGCAGTACTTC.

A single count supports this clone. CDR3 sequence: CASSAGQGAHTEAFF. The CDR3 bases are TGTGCCAGCAGTGCTGGACAGGGAGCGCACACTGAAGCTTTCTTT. The rearrangement joins TRBV25-1 to TRBJ1-1; 8 nucleotides match TRBD1. Germline CDR1 MGHDK, CDR2 SYGVNS. The CDR3 covers 15 residues. V was pared by 4 bases and J by 3 bases, with 7 bases of the junction left unmatched.

This chain uses TRBV6-5 with TRBJ1-5; D ambiguous. V dropped 0 bases and J dropped 2 bases, with 8 bases sitting between them. CDR3 length equals 15 residues. Germline values: CDR1 MNHEY, CDR2 SVGAGI. CDR3 protein: CASSYSYRRNQPQHF. In DNA form, the CDR3 reads TGTGCCAGCAGTTACTCGTACAGACGCAATCAGCCCCAGCATTTT.

This clone has just a few counts. The chain links TRBV13 to TRBJ2-1; 14 bases are shared with TRBD2. The CDR3 extends over 19 amino acids. Trimming at V came to 5 bases and at J to 5 bases, leaving 14 bases not matched to a gene. Germline values: CDR1 PRHDT, CDR2 FYEKMQ (reference sequence). The CDR3 region has the DNA TGTGCCAGCAGCCCCCCGGGACTAGCGGGAGTGAACGGCGACAATGAGCAGTTCTTC. Encoded protein: CASSPPGLAGVNGDNEQFF.

The chain has TRBV29-1 and TRBJ1-2, with TRBD1 identical over 7 bases. With 7 bases clipped from V and 0 bases from J, the junction kept 5 bases outside the gene matches. Germline CDR1 SQVTM, CDR2 ANQGSEA. The CDR3 length is 13 residues. In nucleotides, the CDR3 is TGCAGCGCCGGGACAGATCCTAACTATGGCTACACCTTC. Protein: CSAGTDPNYGYTF.

This chain links TRBV20-1 with TRBJ2-7; D may be TRBD1 or TRBD2 (5 bases each). CDR1 and CDR2 from the germline V gene are DFQATT and SNEGSKA (reference sequence). The V gene lost 6 bases and the J gene lost 4 bases, with 10 bases spanning the gap. The CDR3 totals 11 residues. The CDR3 region is CSAGEAYEQYF. The CDR3 coding sequence is TGCAGTGCGGGGGAAGCTTACGAGCAGTACTTC.

The V gene is TRBV6-2 or TRBV6-3, the J gene TRBJ2-5, with a weak D call TRBD2 (6 bases). The CDR3 consists of 15 residues. The V end was cut by 5 bases, the J end by 4 bases, with 17 bases between. The germline V gene encodes CDR1 MNHEY and CDR2 SVGEGT. The DNA for the CDR3 is TGTGCCAGCAGTCGAATATCGGGGGAGTTAGAGACCCAGTACTTC. Amino acids: CASSRISGELETQYF.